The clone carrying this T cell receptor beta chain appeared a few times. The antigen is unknown. Individual cDNA molecules (in the library) carried attached unique molecular identifiers. TCRdb re-called the RACE reads with MiXCR, one entry per CDR3 protein. The sample yields 87,000 or so distinct CDR3 sequences, 8% to 10% seen once. The source of the sample is a study of human T cells and chemical hapten exposure. Study-wide context: Skin on the upper inner arm, approximately 2 cm by approximately 2 cm in size, was sensitized with 2% DPC. The study patch tested 0.01% DPC on the upper back and read results at 6 days. Study results and caveats: In comparison with controls, expanded TCRs gave rise to a significantly larger number of large CDR3 similarity clusters.

Time point given: pre-sensitization, week 0. Described treatment: therapeutic diphenylcyclopropenone sensitization with weekly scalp DPC. The sequence was collected from a woman in her forties with alopecia areata. Some clones in this sample may be carry-over from other donors' samples. The sample was whole blood, taken in connection with sensitization to the hapten diphenylcyclopropenone (DPC).

The CDR3 bases are TGTGCCAGCAGTGACTCGATCGCGCCCGGTGAAGCTTTCTTT. It codes for CASSDSIAPGEAFF. The rearrangement joins TRBV25-1 to TRBJ1-1; D not certain. Trimming removed 3 bases from V and 7 bases from J, with 15 bases in between. Germline loops: CDR1 MGHDK, CDR2 SYGVNS. CDR3 length: 14 amino acids.